This T cell receptor (beta chain) comes out of a study of T cells in Graves' hyperthyroidism and ophthalmopathy. Researchers took RNA transcripts and amplified the TCR beta CDR3 regions from them. During a first-round RT-PCR of the TCR CDR3, the HTBI primer set was used. TCRdb processed the multiplex PCR reads anew with MiXCR; each CDR3 protein has one entry. This table holds 600,000 or so distinct CDR3 sequences, roughly 15% found once. The CDR3 totals 16 residues. CDR1 MDHEN and CDR2 SYDVKM come from the germline V gene. V dropped 7 bases and J dropped 8; count of bases not matched to a gene: 11. The sample holds a few counts of this clonotype.

V gene TRBV28 combines with J gene TRBJ2-3, with TRBD2 matching 14 bases. This clonotype originated in a woman aged 45-59 years with Graves' ophthalmopathy. The sequenced sample was blood. The CDR3 loop is CASKQGLAGVRGTQYF. CDR3 nucleotide sequence: TGTGCCAGCAAGCAGGGACTAGCGGGAGTAAGAGGTACGCAGTATTTT. Supplemented by reference TRBV28 and TRBJ2-3, the full variable domain reads DVKVTQSSRYLVKRTGEKVFLECVQDMDHENMFWYRQDPGLGLRLIYFSYDVKMKEKGDIPEGYSVSREKKERFSLILESASTNQTSMYLCASKQGLAGVRGTQYFGPGTRLTVL.